This T cell receptor beta chain was obtained from a study of early T cells in non-severe SARS-CoV-2 infection. The overall study: Chains were unpaired, as sequencing was done on bulk RNA from unsorted whole blood.

The CDR3 covers 16 residues. V was trimmed by 2 bases and J by 6 bases, leaving 16 bases between them. Per the germline V gene, CDR1 is SGHVS and CDR2 is FNYEAQ. As part of library construction, unique molecular identifiers were attached to individual cDNA molecules. MiXCR, applied by TCRdb to the 5' RACE reads, yields one record per CDR3 protein. This sample has tens of thousands of distinct CDR3 sequences, with 5.5% to 7% found just once. This clonotype has ten or more counts. Sequenced: whole blood. The origin of this receptor is an adult who was a healthcare worker with PCR-confirmed SARS-CoV-2 infection or an uninfected control (not recorded which). The V call is TRBV7-6, the J call TRBJ2-2, with a weak D call TRBD1 (6 bases). For the CDR3, the DNA is TGTGCCAGCAGCTTACGACAGGTCGATTTCGCCGGGGAGCTGTTTTTT. As protein: CASSLRQVDFAGELFF.